These 31 T cell receptor beta chains were sequenced from one sample in a study of cytomegalovirus exposure and HLA in healthy donors (TCRdb year 2017). Library construction relied on the immunoSEQ multiplex PCR assay. A mixture of 60 forward primers for TCR Vbeta segments and 13 reverse primers for TCR Jbeta segments was used in the multiplex PCR. The immuneACCESS repertoire file appears here via TCRdb, limited to in-frame rearrangements. These files lack a portion of the clones; in checked studies, under half of the deficit traces to unresolved V genes, and the cause of the others is not known. This sample is represented by about 130,000 clones; around 80% of them were singletons. The ten largest clones represent approximately 4.3% of the sample. The sequenced sample consisted of PBMCs. The receptors were gathered from a man aged 25 to 45 in good health.

This chain connects TRBV19 to TRBJ1-2; perhaps TRBD1 as D (6 bases). Germline-derived CDR1 and CDR2 are LNHDA and SQIVND (reference sequence). The CDR3 extends over 15 amino acids. V was shortened by 4 bases and J by 3 bases, with 15 bases between the two germline ends. The CDR3 coding sequence is TGTGCCAGTAGTAGGGACACCCCACGGGACTATGGCTACACCTTC. Its protein product is CASSRDTPRDYGYTF.

The chain's CDR3 is CASSESGQFYNEQFF. Written as DNA, the CDR3 is TGTGCCAGCTCGGAATCGGGACAGTTCTACAATGAGCAGTTCTTC. The J gene is TRBJ2-1, the V gene TRBV6-5; 7 nucleotides match TRBD1. The germline gives CDR1 MNHEY, CDR2 SVGAGI. Germline trimming cut 8 bases from V and 3 bases from J; bases unmatched to any gene: 10. The CDR3 covers 15 residues.

V and J are TRBV18 and TRBJ2-5; TRBD2 aligns across 7 bases. CDR1 and CDR2 from the germline V gene are KGHSH and LQKENI. The CDR3 spans 14 residues. V lost 4 bases to trimming and J lost 2 bases; unmatched junction nucleotides: 4. The CDR3 bases are TGTGCCAGCTCACTACGTAGCGGGCAAGAGACCCAGTACTTC. Amino acids: CASSLRSGQETQYF.

The chain has TRBV11-2 and TRBJ2-7; D might be TRBD2 (6 bases). The germline CDR1 and CDR2 sequences are SGHAT and FQNNGV. V lost 5 bases and J lost 5, with 16 bases in between. This CDR3 comprises 14 residues. The CDR3, as DNA: TGTGCCAGCAGCCCCGAGACTAGTTGGGACGAGCAGTACTTC. Protein sequence: CASSPETSWDEQYF.

This clone was picked up one time. This chain uses TRBV2 with TRBJ2-6, with D hard to call. V lost 7 bases to trimming and J lost 10 bases, with 5 bases between them. CDR1 and CDR2 from the germline V gene are SNHLY and FYNNEI. The CDR3 loop spans 10 amino acids. The CDR3, as DNA: TGTGCCAGCACCCCTAACGTCCTGACTTTC. This encodes CASTPNVLTF.

The chain combines TRBV19 with TRBJ1-4, with a possible D match to TRBD1 (6 bases). There are 17 residues in the CDR3. CDR1 and CDR2 from the germline V gene are LNHDA and SQIVND (reference sequence). V lost 8 bases and J 8 bases, leaving 27 bases between the germline ends. CDR3 sequence (DNA): TGTGCCAGTTCCGCTAACAGGGAAGCCCAATTTGGCGAAAAACTGTTTTTT. It encodes CASSANREAQFGEKLFF.

The rearrangement links TRBV6-6 to TRBJ2-7, with D hard to call. Between the trimmed V and J ends, which lost 5 bases and 4 bases, there was a span of 9 bases. Germline CDR1 reads MNHNY; CDR2 reads SVGAGI (reference sequence). This CDR3 has 12 amino acids. CDR3 sequence (DNA): TGTGCCAGCAGTGGGCCGGTATACGAGCAGTACTTC. This codes for CASSGPVYEQYF.

The genes are TRBV7-9 and TRBJ1-1; D gene ambiguous. CDR1 and CDR2 from the germline V gene are SEHNR and FQNEAQ (reference sequence). V was cut by 5 bases and J by 2 bases, with 9 bases left in between. CDR3 size: 13 residues. As DNA, the CDR3 is TGTGCCAGCAGCGTTACAGTTAACACTGAAGCTTTCTTT. Protein product: CASSVTVNTEAFF. Looking up the rest from reference TRBV7-9 and TRBJ1-1 gives the full variable domain: DTGVSQNPRHKITKRGQNVTFRCDPISEHNRLYWYRQTLGQGPEFLTYFQNEAQLEKSRLLSDRFSAERPKGSFSTLEIQRTEQGDSAMYLCASSVTVNTEAFFGQGTRLTVV.

In this sample, this clone turned up once. This chain links TRBV7-3 with TRBJ2-2; 7 bases agree with TRBD1. V shed 7 bases, J shed 2 bases, and the junction held 7 bases outside the gene matches. This CDR3 spans 15 amino acids. Germline V gene data show CDR1 as SGHTA and CDR2 as FQGTGA. Here the CDR3 reads CASTLTGPNTGELFF. The CDR3 DNA sequence: TGTGCCAGCACACTGACAGGGCCAAACACCGGGGAGCTGTTTTTT.

This clone was counted only a few times. This sequence joins TRBV7-3 and TRBJ2-7, with 10 bases matching TRBD2. CDR3 length: 14 residues. From germline, CDR1 is SGHTA and CDR2 FQGTGA. With V trimmed by 2 bases and J by 6 bases, 4 bases remained unmatched. The CDR3 loop is CASSLLAGATEQYF. The DNA of the CDR3 is TGTGCCAGCAGCTTACTAGCGGGAGCTACCGAGCAGTACTTC.

The chain employs TRBV18 and TRBJ2-7; TRBD1 matches 9 bases. Per germline, CDR1 KGHSH and CDR2 LQKENI. The CDR3 consists of 14 residues. V shed 3 bases and J 5 bases; nucleotides not matched to a gene: 5. This chain's CDR3 is CASSPGTGSHEQYF. The DNA of the CDR3 is TGTGCCAGCTCACCCGGGACAGGGTCCCACGAGCAGTACTTC.

The genes are TRBV28 and TRBJ2-7; the D gene is possibly TRBD1 (5 bases). CDR3 length: 11 amino acids. The V gene lost 6 bases and the J gene lost 11 bases, with 14 bases spanning the gap. Germline CDR1 reads MDHEN; CDR2 reads SYDVKM. This chain's CDR3 is CASSLRAVEYF. CDR3 nucleotides: TGTGCCAGCAGCCTCAGGGCCGTGGAGTACTTC.

Only a few counts were recorded for this clone. This sequence joins TRBV4-1 and TRBJ2-1; 15 bases line up with TRBD2. Looked up from germline, CDR1 is MGHRA and CDR2 is YSYEKL. The V gene end was trimmed by 5 bases and the J gene end by 9 bases; junction bases not matched to a gene: 8. This CDR3 has 16 residues. This CDR3 is CASSEGLAGGPGEQFF. DNA of the CDR3: TGCGCCAGCAGCGAAGGACTAGCGGGAGGGCCAGGTGAGCAGTTCTTC.

The chain employs TRBV19 and TRBJ2-5; D possibly corresponds to TRBD2 (6 bases). The V gene lost 7 bases and the J gene lost 4 bases, with 19 bases spanning the gap. Germline loops: CDR1 LNHDA, CDR2 SQIVND (reference sequence). This CDR3 is built from 15 residues. The CDR3 reads CASMGSVGRRETQYF. CDR3 nucleotides: TGTGCCAGTATGGGATCAGTCGGGAGACGAGAGACCCAGTACTTC.

The J gene is TRBJ2-7, the V gene TRBV28; no reliable D call. Looked up from germline, CDR1 is MDHEN and CDR2 is SYDVKM. The CDR3 totals 12 residues. V lost 8 bases to trimming and J lost 1 base, with 9 bases between them. The CDR3 region has the DNA TGTGCCAGCCGGAGCTTGTCCTACGAGCAGTACTTC. Protein product: CASRSLSYEQYF.

CDR3 amino acids: CASSIPGNVGYTF. In DNA form, the CDR3 reads TGTGCCAGCAGTATCCCGGGAAATGTGGGATACACCTTC. The chain recombines TRBV28 with TRBJ1-2; D ambiguous. V was trimmed by 5 bases and J by 11 bases, leaving 18 bases between them. The V gene's germline CDR1 is MDHEN and CDR2 SYDVKM. CDR3 length equals 13 residues.

The V call is TRBV10-1, the J call TRBJ2-7; 8 bases are shared with TRBD1. This CDR3 has 13 amino acids. Germline CDR1 and CDR2: WNHNN and SYGVQD (reference sequence). The V segment lost 4 bases and the J segment 2 bases; nucleotides outside the gene matches: 1. Here the CDR3 DNA reads TGCGCCAGCAGTGGGACAGGGCCCTACGAGCAGTACTTC. This encodes CASSGTGPYEQYF.

This CDR3 is CASSYTRRQLIYGYTF. Here the CDR3 DNA reads TGTGCCAGCAGTTACACCCGCCGACAGTTAATCTATGGCTACACCTTC. J is TRBJ1-2 and V is TRBV6-5, with D possibly TRBD1 on 5 matching bases. Germline V gene data show CDR1 as MNHEY and CDR2 as SVGAGI. The CDR3 consists of 16 residues. The V end lost 2 bases, the J end lost 4 bases, and 17 bases lay between the germline ends.

V usage is TRBV9 and J usage is TRBJ2-1, with 10 bases aligning to TRBD2. This CDR3 contains 16 residues. CDR1 and CDR2 (germline): SGDLS, YYNGEE. V was pared by 4 bases and J by 7 bases, with 11 bases of the junction left unmatched. CDR3 residues: CASSPSGRGFWNEQFF. The CDR3 DNA follows: TGTGCCAGCAGCCCGAGCGGGAGGGGGTTTTGGAATGAGCAGTTCTTC.

This clone has just one count. The rearrangement links TRBV28 to TRBJ2-1; no firm D call. In germline, CDR1 is MDHEN, CDR2 SYDVKM. V was shortened by 2 bases and J by 4 bases, with 15 bases between the two germline ends. The CDR3 runs to 16 residues. The DNA of the CDR3 is TGTGCCAGCAGTTTAACAGCCCTATCATCGTACAATGAGCAGTTCTTC. Its protein product is CASSLTALSSYNEQFF.

This clone occurred once. J is TRBJ1-4 and V is TRBV7-9; D might be TRBD1 (5 bases). The germline V gene has CDR1 SEHNR and CDR2 FQNEAQ (reference sequence). There are 14 residues in the CDR3. V was cut by 2 bases and J by 8 bases, with 12 bases left in between. For the CDR3, the DNA is TGTGCCAGCAGCTTAACCCTCGGGGGGGAAAAACTGTTTTTT. It is translated as CASSLTLGGEKLFF.

The genes are TRBV9 and TRBJ1-5; D is ambiguous. CDR3 size: 14 residues. V lost 0 bases and J lost 6, with 10 bases in between. From germline, CDR1 is SGDLS and CDR2 YYNGEE. CDR3 sequence reads: CASSVGPRGQPQHF. DNA for the CDR3: TGTGCCAGCAGCGTAGGCCCCCGGGGTCAGCCCCAGCATTTT.

This chain links TRBV7-3 with TRBJ2-3, with D possibly TRBD2 on 6 matching bases. Per the germline V gene, CDR1 is SGHTA and CDR2 is FQGTGA. The CDR3 has 14 amino acids. V was cut by 7 bases and J by 4 bases, with 15 bases left in between. CDR3 loop: CASTAYPGADTQYF. The CDR3 nucleotides are TGTGCCAGCACAGCTTATCCGGGAGCAGATACGCAGTATTTT.

The rearrangement joins TRBV7-9 to TRBJ2-1; 15 nucleotides match TRBD2. Germline loops: CDR1 SEHNR, CDR2 FQNEAQ (reference sequence). The V and J ends lost 4 bases and 12 bases, in that order; junction bases with no gene match: 4. The CDR3 loop spans 14 amino acids. Here the CDR3 DNA reads TGTGCCAGCAGCTCGGGACTAGCGGGAGGCTGGCAGTTCTTC. Translation gives CASSSGLAGGWQFF. Variable domain in full (rest from reference TRBV7-9 and TRBJ2-1): DTGVSQNPRHKITKRGQNVTFRCDPISEHNRLYWYRQTLGQGPEFLTYFQNEAQLEKSRLLSDRFSAERPKGSFSTLEIQRTEQGDSAMYLCASSSGLAGGWQFFGPGTRLTVL.

This clone showed up just a few times. The rearrangement uses TRBV7-9 and TRBJ2-3; 7 nucleotides line up with TRBD1. Germline-derived CDR1 and CDR2 are SEHNR and FQNEAQ (reference sequence). This CDR3 is built from 14 residues. V shed 2 bases and J 4 bases; nucleotides not matched to a gene: 3. The CDR3 coding sequence is TGTGCCAGCAGCTTACAGGGGGTCGCAGATACGCAGTATTTT. Amino acids: CASSLQGVADTQYF. The full variable domain, rest sourced from reference TRBV7-9 and TRBJ2-3, is DTGVSQNPRHKITKRGQNVTFRCDPISEHNRLYWYRQTLGQGPEFLTYFQNEAQLEKSRLLSDRFSAERPKGSFSTLEIQRTEQGDSAMYLCASSLQGVADTQYFGPGTRLTVL.

The V gene is TRBV30, the J gene TRBJ2-5; D unresolved. With the DNA end fitting TRBJ2-7 better, the J assignment may be wrong. The CDR3 is made up of 13 amino acids. Germline CDR1 is GTSNPN and CDR2 is SVGIG (reference sequence). The DNA of the CDR3 is TGTGCCTGGAGTGTAAATACAGCCTACGAGCAGTACTTC. This encodes CAWSVNTAYEQYF.

This clone was found a few times. J is TRBJ2-5 and V is TRBV6-1, with a weak D call TRBD2 (6 bases). The better agreement between TRBJ2-7 and the DNA end casts doubt on the J call. The germline V gene encodes CDR1 MNHNS and CDR2 SASEGT. The CDR3 loop spans 14 amino acids. The CDR3 spells CASSPREAGYEQYF. CDR3 bases: TGTGCCAGCAGTCCGCGGGAAGCCGGATACGAGCAGTACTTC.

This chain connects TRBV30 to TRBJ2-5; perhaps TRBD2 as D (5 bases). V lost 1 base, J lost 5 bases, and 11 bases lay in between. Germline CDR1 reads GTSNPN; CDR2 reads SVGIG (reference sequence). This CDR3 has 13 residues. The CDR3 protein is CAWSAGLWETQYF. The CDR3 bases are TGTGCCTGGAGTGCCGGACTCTGGGAGACCCAGTACTTC.

The chain joins TRBV7-2 to TRBJ2-3; 12 bases agree with TRBD2. Germline V gene data show CDR1 as SGHTA and CDR2 as FQGNSA. The CDR3 length is 16 residues. The ends lost 5 bases at V and 4 bases at J; junction bases unmatched: 7. CDR3 sequence: CASSARLAGVADTQYF. The CDR3 DNA reads as TGTGCCAGCAGCGCCCGACTAGCGGGAGTGGCAGATACGCAGTATTTT.

V usage is TRBV6-6 and J usage is TRBJ2-7; D is perhaps TRBD2 (5 bases). Germline CDR1 and CDR2: MNHNY and SVGAGI (reference sequence). This CDR3 is built from 13 residues. With 0 bases removed from V and 4 bases from J, the gap between germline ends came to 7 bases. The CDR3 nucleotides read TGTGCCAGCAGTTACTCGAGGGAATACGAGCAGTACTTC. This translates into CASSYSREYEQYF.

J is TRBJ2-3 and V is TRBV7-2, with D uncertain. Germline V gene sequence: CDR1 SGHTA, CDR2 FQGNSA. Deletions cut 0 bases from V and 0 bases from J, with 10 bases between. CDR3 length: 16 amino acids. The CDR3 loop reads CASSLAIMASTDTQYF. In nucleotides, the CDR3 is TGTGCCAGCAGCTTAGCGATTATGGCTAGCACAGATACGCAGTATTTT.